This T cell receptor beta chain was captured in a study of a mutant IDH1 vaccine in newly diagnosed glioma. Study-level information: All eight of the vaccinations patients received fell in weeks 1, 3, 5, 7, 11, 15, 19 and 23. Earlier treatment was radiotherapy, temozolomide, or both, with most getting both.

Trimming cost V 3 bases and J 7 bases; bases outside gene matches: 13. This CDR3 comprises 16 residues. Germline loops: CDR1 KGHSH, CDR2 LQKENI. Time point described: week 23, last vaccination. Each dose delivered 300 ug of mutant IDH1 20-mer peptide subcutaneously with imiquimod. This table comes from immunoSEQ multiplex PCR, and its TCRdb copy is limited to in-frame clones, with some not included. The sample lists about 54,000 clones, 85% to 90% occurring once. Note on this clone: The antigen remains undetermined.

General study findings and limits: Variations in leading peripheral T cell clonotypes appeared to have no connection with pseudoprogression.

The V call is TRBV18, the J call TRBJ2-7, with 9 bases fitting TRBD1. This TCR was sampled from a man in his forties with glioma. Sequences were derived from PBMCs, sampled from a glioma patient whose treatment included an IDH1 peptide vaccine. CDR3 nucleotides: TGTGCCAGCTCACCCGCATTTGGACAGGGGATAGGGGAGCAGTACTTC. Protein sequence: CASSPAFGQGIGEQYF. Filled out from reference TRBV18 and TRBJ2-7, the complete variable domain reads NAGVMQNPRHLVRRRGQEARLRCSPMKGHSHVYWYRQLPEEGLKFMVYLQKENIIDESGMPKERFSAEFPKEGPSILRIQQVVRGDSAAYFCASSPAFGQGIGEQYFGPGTRLTVT.